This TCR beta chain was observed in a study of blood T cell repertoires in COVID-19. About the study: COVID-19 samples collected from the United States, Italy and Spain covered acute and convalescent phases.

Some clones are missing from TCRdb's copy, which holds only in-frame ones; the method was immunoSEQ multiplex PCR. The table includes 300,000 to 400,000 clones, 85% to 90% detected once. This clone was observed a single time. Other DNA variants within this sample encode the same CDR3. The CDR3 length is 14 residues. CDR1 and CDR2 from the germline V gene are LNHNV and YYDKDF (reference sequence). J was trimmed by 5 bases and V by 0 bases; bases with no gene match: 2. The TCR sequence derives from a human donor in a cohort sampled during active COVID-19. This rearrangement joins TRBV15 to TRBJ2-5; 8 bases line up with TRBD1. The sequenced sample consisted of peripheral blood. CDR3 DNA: TGTGCCACCAGCAGAGATAGACAGGGGGAGACCCAGTACTTC. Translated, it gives CATSRDRQGETQYF.